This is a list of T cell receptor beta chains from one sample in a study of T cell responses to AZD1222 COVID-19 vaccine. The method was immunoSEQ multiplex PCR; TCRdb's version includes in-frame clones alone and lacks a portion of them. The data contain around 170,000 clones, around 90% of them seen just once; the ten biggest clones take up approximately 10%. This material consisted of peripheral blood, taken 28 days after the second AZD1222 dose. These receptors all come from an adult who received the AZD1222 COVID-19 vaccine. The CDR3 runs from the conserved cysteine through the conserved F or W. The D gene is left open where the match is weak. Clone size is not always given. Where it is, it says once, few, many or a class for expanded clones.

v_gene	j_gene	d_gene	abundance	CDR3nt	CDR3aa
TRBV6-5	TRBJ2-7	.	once	TGTGCCAGCAGGGGGGCCTACGAGCAGTACTTC	CASRGAYEQYF
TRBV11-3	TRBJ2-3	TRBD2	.	TGTGCCAGCAGCTTAGGGACTAGCGGGGGGGCCTCAGATACGCAGTATTTT	CASSLGTSGGASDTQYF
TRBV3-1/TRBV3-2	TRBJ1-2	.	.	TGTGCCAGCAGCCAAGAGCCGGGGGGCTACACCTTC	CASSQEPGGYTF
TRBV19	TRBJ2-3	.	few	TGTGCCAGTAGTATAACAGATACGCAGTATTTT	CASSITDTQYF
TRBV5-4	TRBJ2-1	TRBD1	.	TGTGCCAGCAGTTTTAAGACCGGACAGGCCAATGAGCAGTTCTTC	CASSFKTGQANEQFF
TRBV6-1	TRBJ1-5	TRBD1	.	TGTGCCAGCAGTGAAGCAGGGGGCGATAATCAGCCCCAGCATTTT	CASSEAGGDNQPQHF
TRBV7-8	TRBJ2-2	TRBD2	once	TGTGCCAGCAGCTCCGGGACTAGCGGGGGTACCGGGGAGCTGTTTTTT	CASSSGTSGGTGELFF
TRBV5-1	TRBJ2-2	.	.	TGCGCCAGCAGCTTGGTGAAAGCCACCGGGGAGCTGTTTTTT	CASSLVKATGELFF
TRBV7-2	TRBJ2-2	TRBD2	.	TGTGCCAGCAGACTAGCGTGGACCGGGGAGCTGTTTTTT	CASRLAWTGELFF
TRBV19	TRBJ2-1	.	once	TGTGCCAGTAGTACCCCGGGACTTGACAATGAGCAGTTCTTC	CASSTPGLDNEQFF
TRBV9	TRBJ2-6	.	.	TGTGCCAGCAGCTTTCCGACAGGAAGCATTCCCTCTGGGGCCAACGTCCTGACTTTC	CASSFPTGSIPSGANVLTF
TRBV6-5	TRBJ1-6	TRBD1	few	TGTGCCAGCACCGGACAGGGAAGTTCACCCCTCCACTTT	CASTGQGSSPLHF
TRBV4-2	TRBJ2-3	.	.	TGTGCCAGCAGCCAGCAGACCGGGGGAAGCACAGATACGCAGTATTTT	CASSQQTGGSTDTQYF
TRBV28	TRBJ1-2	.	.	TGTGCCAGCAGTTTACGTGTGACAGACTATGGCTACACCTTC	CASSLRVTDYGYTF
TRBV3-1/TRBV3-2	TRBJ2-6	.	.	TGTGCCAGCAGCCAAGCATTAAGCTCTGGGGCCAACGTCCTGACTTTC	CASSQALSSGANVLTF
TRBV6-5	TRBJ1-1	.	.	TGTGCCAGCAGCGATTTATCTAAGAGGAACACTGAAGCTTTCTTT	CASSDLSKRNTEAFF
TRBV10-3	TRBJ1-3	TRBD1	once	TGTGCCACCGGGACAGGGGACGTCTCTGGAAACACCATATATTTT	CATGTGDVSGNTIYF
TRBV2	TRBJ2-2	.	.	TGTGCCAGCAGTGCACGGTACACCGGGGAGCTGTTTTTT	CASSARYTGELFF
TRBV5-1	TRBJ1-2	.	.	TGCGCCAGCAGCTTGGACGGAAACTATGGCTACACCTTC	CASSLDGNYGYTF
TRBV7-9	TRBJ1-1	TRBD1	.	TGTGCCAGCAGCCCCGGGACAGGGAGGGGCACTGAAGCTTTCTTT	CASSPGTGRGTEAFF
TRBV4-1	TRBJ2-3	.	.	TGCGCCAGCAGCCAAGAAACAGGGGGGGACACAGATACGCAGTATTTT	CASSQETGGDTDTQYF
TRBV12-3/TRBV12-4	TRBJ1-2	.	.	TGTGCCAGCAGTTTCAGGCGCACCTATGGCTACACCTTC	CASSFRRTYGYTF
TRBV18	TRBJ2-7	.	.	TGTGCCAGCTCAATGGGCAGGGCTCCCAACGAGCAGTACTTC	CASSMGRAPNEQYF
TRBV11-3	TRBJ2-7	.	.	TGTGCCAGCAGCTTAGGTCCAGGGAGCTCCTACGAGCAGTACTTC	CASSLGPGSSYEQYF
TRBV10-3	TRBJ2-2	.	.	TGTGCCATCAGTGAAGGCTTACCGAACACCGGGGAGCTGTTTTTT	CAISEGLPNTGELFF
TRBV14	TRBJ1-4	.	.	TGTGCCAGCAGCCGAATCAGGGGAGGAAAACTGTTTTTT	CASSRIRGGKLFF
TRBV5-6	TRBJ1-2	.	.	TGTGCCAGCAGCTTGGGCGGGGCGGGTCTGGGGCGGTCTGGCAACACCTTC	CASSLGGAGLGRSGNTF
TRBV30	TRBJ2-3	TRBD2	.	TGTGCCTGGGCAGCGGGGGCTGCCACAGATACGCAGTATTTT	CAWAAGAATDTQYF
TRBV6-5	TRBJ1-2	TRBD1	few	TGTGCCAGCAGTTACGGGGGACAGGAGAACTATGGCTACACCTTC	CASSYGGQENYGYTF
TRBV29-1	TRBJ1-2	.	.	TGCAGCGGGGGAGGCTACACCTTC	CSGGGYTF
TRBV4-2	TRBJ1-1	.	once	TGTGCCAGCAGCCAAGATCGGACGGTCAGGACTGAAGCTTTCTTT	CASSQDRTVRTEAFF
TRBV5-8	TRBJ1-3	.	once	TGTGCCACGACCGGGGGGGGACCTGGAAACACCATATATTTT	CATTGGGPGNTIYF
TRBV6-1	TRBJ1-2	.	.	TGTGCCAGCAGTGAATTCACGCGGGGGCCATATGGCTACACCTTC	CASSEFTRGPYGYTF
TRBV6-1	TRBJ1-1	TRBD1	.	TGTGCCAGCAGTGCCACGACAGGGGGGGACACTGAAGCTTTCTTT	CASSATTGGDTEAFF
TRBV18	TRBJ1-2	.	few	TGTGCCAGCTCACAGGGACTGAACTATGGCTACACCTTC	CASSQGLNYGYTF
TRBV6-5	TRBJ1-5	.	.	TGTGCCAGCAGATCCGGGGGACTTAATCAGCCCCAGCATTTT	CASRSGGLNQPQHF
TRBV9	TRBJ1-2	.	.	TGTGCCAGCAGCCCCTCCAAGGGGTCCTATGGCTACACCTTC	CASSPSKGSYGYTF
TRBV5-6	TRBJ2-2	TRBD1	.	TGTGCCAGCAGCCATGACAGGGGCCCCGGGGAGCTGTTTTTT	CASSHDRGPGELFF
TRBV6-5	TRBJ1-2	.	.	TGTGCCAGCAGTTACGGCCCCGGGGTGGTTGGCTACACCTTC	CASSYGPGVVGYTF
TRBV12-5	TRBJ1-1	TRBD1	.	TGTGCTAGTGGTACCAGTCCGGACAGGAAGGGGAACACTGAAGCTTTCTTT	CASGTSPDRKGNTEAFF
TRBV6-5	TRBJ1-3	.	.	TGTGCCAGCCTTTACTCTGGAAACACCATATATTTT	CASLYSGNTIYF
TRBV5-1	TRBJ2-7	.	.	TGCGCCAGCAGCTACGATTGGAGGAACGAGCAGTACTTC	CASSYDWRNEQYF
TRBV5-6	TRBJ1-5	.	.	TGTGCCAGCAGCTTGGGCCGATATAGCAATCAGCCCCAGCATTTT	CASSLGRYSNQPQHF
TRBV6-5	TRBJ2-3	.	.	TGTGCCAGCAGCCCGGGACGGACTAGCACAGATACGCAGTATTTT	CASSPGRTSTDTQYF
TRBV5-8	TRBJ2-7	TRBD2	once	TGTGCCAGCAGCTTGTTCAGCGGGGGGGCCTCTCGACACGAGCAGTACTTC	CASSLFSGGASRHEQYF
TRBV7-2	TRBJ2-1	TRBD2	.	TGTGCCACTAGCGGGGGGGCCTCCTACAATGAGCAGTTCTTC	CATSGGASYNEQFF
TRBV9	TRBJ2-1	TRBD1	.	TGTGCCAGCAGCACAAGAGGGACAGATTCATCGGATGAGCAGTTCTTC	CASSTRGTDSSDEQFF
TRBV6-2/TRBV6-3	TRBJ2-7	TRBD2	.	TGTGCCAGCAGTTTAGAGTCGGGACTAGCGTACTACGAGCAGTACTTC	CASSLESGLAYYEQYF